This TCR beta chain is drawn from a study of OX40 agonist ivuxolimab in advanced cancers. CDR3 size: 13 residues. V gave up 4 bases and J gave up 2 bases, with 10 bases separating them. From germline, CDR1 is SQVTM and CDR2 ANQGSEA. Method: immunoSEQ multiplex PCR; TCRdb's copy keeps in-frame clones and lacks some. This sample carries roughly 92,000 clones, around 85% of them seen once, and the ten largest clones take less than 1.5%. Sequenced here: CD4+ or CD8+ T cells sorted from blood, sampled in a trial of the OX40 agonist ivuxolimab. The clonotype originates from an adult with an advanced solid tumor such as melanoma, head and neck, liver or kidney cancer. The chain combines TRBV29-1 with TRBJ2-3; D not resolved. CDR3 sequence (DNA): TGCAGCGTTGCTGGACGTAACACAGATACGCAGTATTTT. The encoded protein is CSVAGRNTDTQYF.